Presented here are 28 T cell receptor beta chains from one specimen sequenced in a study of Tregs in tolerant kidney transplant recipients. The nonmyeloablative bone marrow transplants came from related graft donors, with transient mixed chimerism. Sequenced by immunoSEQ multiplex PCR; TCRdb stores in-frame clones only, minus some. The data show about 64,000 clones, with more than 70% seen just once and roughly 4% held by the top ten. The specimen was CD4+ T cells from blood (PBMCs), collected 6 months after the transplant. The source of these receptors is a human patient who received a combined kidney and bone marrow transplant. Certain T cells may be donor cells from the graft.

The rearrangement joins TRBV19 to TRBJ2-1, with D unresolved. The length of the CDR3 is 15 residues. Germline CDR1 and CDR2: LNHDA and SQIVND (reference sequence). V was clipped by 7 bases and J by 2 bases, with 15 bases between them. DNA of the CDR3: TGTGCCAGTATGGTTCCCGTACAACCCTACAATGAGCAGTTCTTC. Amino acid sequence: CASMVPVQPYNEQFF.

The rearrangement joins TRBV11-1 to TRBJ2-7; D is undetermined. The CDR3 spans 14 residues. Trimming cost V 5 bases and J 0 bases, with 11 bases left between them. Per germline, CDR1 SGHAT and CDR2 FQDESV (reference sequence). The CDR3 reads CASSLWPLSYEQYF. As DNA, the CDR3 is TGTGCCAGCAGCCTGTGGCCCCTCTCCTACGAGCAGTACTTC.

The chain has TRBV30 and TRBJ1-5; 7 nucleotides match TRBD1. V lost 0 bases, J lost 5 bases, and 1 base stayed unmatched. This CDR3 has 13 residues. Germline V gene lookup returns CDR1 GTSNPN and CDR2 SVGIG (reference sequence). The DNA of the CDR3 is TGTGCCTGGAGTGTAGGGGGCCATCAGCCCCAGCATTTT. Translation: CAWSVGGHQPQHF.

The rearrangement uses TRBV10-3 and TRBJ1-2; 7 bases align to TRBD1. This CDR3 is 14 amino acids long. Unmatched junction bases numbered 10, after V lost 6 bases and J lost 6 bases. The V gene's germline CDR1 is ENHRY and CDR2 SYGVKD. The CDR3 DNA is TGTGCCATCAGGGTCGTACAGGGGAGCGATGGCTACACCTTC. Translation: CAIRVVQGSDGYTF.

This clone is a singleton in its sample. V is TRBV11-2 and J is TRBJ2-7, with 8 bases aligning to TRBD2. Looked up from germline, CDR1 is SGHAT and CDR2 is FQNNGV. V was pared by 2 bases and J by 7 bases, with 10 bases of the junction left unmatched. This CDR3 comprises 15 residues. The CDR3 DNA is TGTGCCAGCAGCTTATTTACTGGGACTAGTTGGGAGCAGTACTTC. Translation gives CASSLFTGTSWEQYF.

This clone has a handful of counts. J is TRBJ1-1 and V is TRBV7-9; 8 nucleotides agree with TRBD1. The CDR3 totals 13 residues. J lost 8 bases, V lost 2 bases, and 4 bases had no gene match. Germline V gene data show CDR1 as SEHNR and CDR2 as FQNEAQ (reference sequence). The CDR3 bases are TGTGCCAGCAGCTTATTACAGGGGGACGAAGCTTTCTTT. The encoded protein is CASSLLQGDEAFF.

V and J are TRBV27 and TRBJ2-2; 13 bases align to TRBD2. There are 21 residues in the CDR3. Germline CDR1 and CDR2: MNHEY and SMNVEV (reference sequence). After removal of 2 bases from V and 3 bases from J, the junction contained 15 bases not matched to a gene. The CDR3 DNA reads TGTGCCAGCAGTTTACGTAGTTTCCTACTAGCGGGAGGGCCTTACACCGGGGAGCTGTTTTTT. This encodes CASSLRSFLLAGGPYTGELFF.

The rearrangement joins TRBV11-3 to TRBJ2-3; D call uncertain. The CDR3 extends over 13 amino acids. Looked up from germline, CDR1 is SGHNT and CDR2 is YENEEA. V shed 5 bases and J shed 4 bases, with 10 bases lying between them. CDR3 coding DNA: TGTGCCAGCAGCCCCCACTTGGCAGATACGCAGTATTTT. Its protein product is CASSPHLADTQYF. The variable domain in full, with the rest retrieved from reference TRBV11-3 and TRBJ2-3, is EAGVVQSPRYKIIEKKQPVAFWCNPISGHNTLYWYLQNLGQGPELLIRYENEEAVDDSQLPKDRFSAERLKGVDSTLKIQPAELGDSAVYLCASSPHLADTQYFGPGTRLTVL.

V and J are TRBV11-3 and TRBJ2-1; 15 nucleotides line up with TRBD2. CDR3 length: 15 amino acids. V was clipped by 3 bases and J by 9 bases; unmatched bases: 3. CDR1 and CDR2 (germline): SGHNT, YENEEA. The CDR3 nucleotides are TGTGCCAGCAGCTTTGGACTAGCGGGAGGGCGTGAGCAGTTCTTC. Translating it yields CASSFGLAGGREQFF. Using reference TRBV11-3 and TRBJ2-1 for the parts outside the CDR3, the full variable domain is EAGVVQSPRYKIIEKKQPVAFWCNPISGHNTLYWYLQNLGQGPELLIRYENEEAVDDSQLPKDRFSAERLKGVDSTLKIQPAELGDSAVYLCASSFGLAGGREQFFGPGTRLTVL.

This sequence joins TRBV5-5 and TRBJ1-2, with 7 bases matching TRBD1. Germline V lookup: CDR1 SGHKS, CDR2 YYEKEE (reference sequence). The V and J ends lost 0 bases and 3 bases, in that order; junction bases with no gene match: 8. The length of the CDR3 is 16 residues. This chain's CDR3 is CASSLATGVDDYGYTF. The DNA of the CDR3 is TGTGCCAGCAGCTTGGCCACAGGGGTTGATGACTATGGCTACACCTTC.

About this clone: One end of the junction does not line up with germline, which may come from a read error. At the DNA level, this CDR3 is encoded by other sequences in the same sample as well. The chain is built from TRBV27 and TRBJ1-6; tentatively, D is TRBD1 (6 bases). CDR3 length equals 17 residues. Per the germline V gene, CDR1 is MNHEY and CDR2 is SMNVEV (reference sequence). CDR3 protein: CASSTRTVSSYNSPLHF. The CDR3 DNA sequence: TGTGCCAGCAGTACCCGGACAGTAAGCTCCTATAATTCCCCCCTCCACTTT.

The chain is built from TRBV15 and TRBJ1-4; D is unclear. The V end was cut by 2 bases, the J end by 7 bases, with 20 bases between. Germline values: CDR1 LNHNV, CDR2 YYDKDF (reference sequence). This CDR3 is 17 amino acids long. CDR3 DNA: TGTGCCACCAGCAGATCAGCTAGACTAGGTCTTAGTGAAAAACTGTTTTTT. Its protein product is CATSRSARLGLSEKLFF. Complete variable domain (other parts from reference TRBV15 and TRBJ1-4): DAMVIQNPRYQVTQFGKPVTLSCSQTLNHNVMYWYQQKSSQAPKLLFHYYDKDFNNEADTPDNFQSRRPNTSFCFLDIRSPGLGDTAMYLCATSRSARLGLSEKLFFGSGTQLSVL.

V usage is TRBV30 and J usage is TRBJ2-1, with 7 bases fitting TRBD2. The CDR3 consists of 15 residues. The V gene's germline CDR1 is GTSNPN and CDR2 SVGIG (reference sequence). Unmatched junction bases numbered 8, after V lost 4 bases and J lost 2 bases. As DNA, the CDR3 is TGTGCCTGGATGATCGCTAGCGGCGCCTACAATGAGCAGTTCTTC. Encoded protein: CAWMIASGAYNEQFF.

The chain carries TRBV4-3 and TRBJ2-5; 10 bases match TRBD2. The CDR3 consists of 16 residues. Germline trimming cut 3 bases from V and 4 bases from J; bases unmatched to any gene: 8. Per the germline V gene, CDR1 is LGHNA and CDR2 is YSLEER. The CDR3 loop reads CASSQGSGRYGETQYF. The CDR3 DNA follows: TGCGCCAGCAGCCAGGGTAGCGGGAGGTATGGAGAGACCCAGTACTTC.

The chain recombines TRBV5-1 with TRBJ1-2, with 10 bases that match TRBD1. The germline V gene has CDR1 SGHRS and CDR2 YFSETQ. This CDR3 is 16 amino acids long. The ends lost 1 base at V and 4 bases at J; junction bases unmatched: 7. The CDR3 sequence: CASSLTGTGALYGYTF. The CDR3 region has the DNA TGCGCCAGCAGCTTGACCGGGACAGGGGCGCTCTATGGCTACACCTTC.

V and J are TRBV7-2 and TRBJ2-7; 7 nucleotides align to TRBD1. Germline CDR1 reads SGHTA; CDR2 reads FQGNSA. The CDR3 runs 16 residues. V gave up 1 base and J gave up 3 bases; unmatched junction bases: 9. CDR3 sequence reads: CASSLGGGQVGYEQYF. In DNA, the CDR3 is TGTGCCAGCAGCTTAGGGGGCGGACAGGTGGGCTACGAGCAGTACTTC.

The chain links TRBV11-2 to TRBJ2-5, with a weak D call TRBD2 (5 bases). Per germline, CDR1 SGHAT and CDR2 FQNNGV. V was clipped by 5 bases and J by 4 bases, with 17 bases between them. This CDR3 has 15 residues. Written as DNA, the CDR3 is TGTGCCAGCAGCGCCCTACTAGGGAGTTTAGAGACCCAGTACTTC. This encodes CASSALLGSLETQYF.

The chain recombines TRBV7-8 with TRBJ1-3; D is uncertain. Trimming left V 5 bases short and J 1 base short, with 12 bases between. CDR3 size: 15 residues. Germline V gene lookup returns CDR1 SGHVS and CDR2 FQNEAQ. The CDR3 protein is CASSRTWFSGNTIYF. For the CDR3, the DNA is TGTGCCAGCAGCCGTACTTGGTTTTCTGGAAACACCATATATTTT.

The chain is built from TRBV2 and TRBJ2-7, with D possibly matching TRBD2 (5 bases). Trimming took off 5 bases at V and 7 bases at J, with 9 bases between the two ends. In germline, CDR1 is SNHLY, CDR2 FYNNEI. This CDR3 spans 11 amino acids. The CDR3 sequence is CASSFPGEQYF. In nucleotides, the CDR3 is TGTGCCAGCAGTTTCCCGGGGGAGCAGTACTTC.

The V call is TRBV7-8, the J call TRBJ2-1; D perhaps matches TRBD1 (5 bases). With 5 bases removed from V and 2 bases from J, the gap between germline ends came to 13 bases. Germline loops: CDR1 SGHVS, CDR2 FQNEAQ. The CDR3 runs 15 residues. The CDR3 is CASSLIPGTYNEQFF. CDR3 in DNA: TGTGCCAGCAGCCTTATCCCAGGGACCTACAATGAGCAGTTCTTC.

J is TRBJ2-2 and V is TRBV7-9; the match to TRBD2 covers 14 bases. There are 16 residues in the CDR3. The trim removed 4 bases at V and 6 bases at J, leaving 4 bases unmatched. In germline, CDR1 is SEHNR, CDR2 FQNEAQ (reference sequence). CDR3 DNA: TGTGCCAGCAGCTCGGGACTAGCGGGAGCGGCCGGGGAGCTGTTTTTT. This codes for CASSSGLAGAAGELFF.

J is TRBJ2-5 and V is TRBV13, with 10 bases fitting TRBD1. V was pared by 5 bases and J by 5 bases, with 8 bases of the junction left unmatched. This CDR3 region has 15 residues. From germline, CDR1 is PRHDT and CDR2 FYEKMQ (reference sequence). CDR3: CASSVRQGAGETQYF. Written as DNA, the CDR3 is TGTGCCAGCAGCGTCCGACAGGGGGCCGGGGAGACCCAGTACTTC.

The CDR3 nucleotides read TGTGCCAGCAGCCGTAACGTATTTCCGGGGGAAGTCACCGGGGAGCTGTTTTTT. Translated, it gives CASSRNVFPGEVTGELFF. The chain combines TRBV7-8 with TRBJ2-2; maybe TRBD2 (6 bases). Trimming removed 5 bases from V and 4 bases from J, with 23 bases in between. The CDR3 consists of 18 residues. CDR1 and CDR2 (germline): SGHVS, FQNEAQ.

CDR3 nucleotides: TGTGCCAGCAGCACGACTAAAGGGAGCGATGAGCAGTTCTTC. This gives the protein CASSTTKGSDEQFF. This chain links TRBV5-4 with TRBJ2-1; D is perhaps TRBD2 (5 bases). Germline V gene lookup returns CDR1 SGHNT and CDR2 YYREEE (reference sequence). This CDR3 comprises 14 residues. The ends were cut back, 4 bases at V and 8 bases at J, with 16 bases in the middle. The entire variable domain, with the rest obtained from reference TRBV5-4 and TRBJ2-1, is as follows: ETGVTQSPTHLIKTRGQQVTLRCSSQSGHNTVSWYQQALGQGPQFIFQYYREEENGRGNFPPRFSGLQFPNYSSELNVNALELDDSALYLCASSTTKGSDEQFFGPGTRLTVL.

Only one count was recorded for this clone. This rearrangement joins TRBV27 to TRBJ2-1; TRBD2 aligns across 11 bases. Germline loops: CDR1 MNHEY, CDR2 SMNVEV (reference sequence). Trimming took 6 bases from V and 15 from J; bases not matched to a gene: 10. This CDR3 has 13 residues. The CDR3: CASRPLAGGGAFF. CDR3 DNA sequence: TGTGCCAGCAGACCGCTAGCGGGAGGAGGTGCGTTCTTC.

This clone appeared a few times. The gene calls are TRBV27 and TRBJ1-1; D unclear. V lost 5 bases and J 3 bases, leaving 4 bases between the germline ends. In germline, CDR1 is MNHEY, CDR2 SMNVEV (reference sequence). CDR3 length: 11 amino acids. The CDR3 spells CASSLYTEAFF. The CDR3 DNA is TGTGCCAGCAGTCTCTACACTGAAGCTTTCTTT.

The CDR3 DNA follows: TGTGCCAGCAGCTTAAATGGTGGGGGAGGGGAGACCCAGTACTTC. This sequence encodes CASSLNGGGGETQYF. This chain links TRBV7-3 with TRBJ2-5, with 7 bases matching TRBD2. CDR3 length: 15 amino acids. Germline values: CDR1 SGHTA, CDR2 FQGTGA. The V segment lost 1 base and the J segment 5 bases; nucleotides outside the gene matches: 7.

The J gene is TRBJ2-7, the V gene TRBV5-1; D possibly corresponds to TRBD2 (6 bases). This CDR3 spans 14 amino acids. With 7 bases removed from V and 0 bases from J, the gap between germline ends came to 14 bases. Per the germline V gene, CDR1 is SGHRS and CDR2 is YFSETQ. DNA for the CDR3: TGCGCCAGCGGCCGGGACGGGAGCTCCTACGAGCAGTACTTC. It specifies CASGRDGSSYEQYF.